A selection of T cell receptor beta chains follows, all from one sample in a study of radiotherapy plus CTLA-4 blockade in lung cancer. Profiled with immunoSEQ multiplex PCR; TCRdb holds only in-frame clones, not every one. The data contain just under 60,000 clones, approximately 68% of them singletons. Here the sequenced sample was peripheral blood, taken from a patient treated with radiotherapy plus ipilimumab. Receptors originate from a human donor with non-small cell lung cancer whose response to radiotherapy plus ipilimumab could not be evaluated. The CDR3 runs from the conserved cysteine through the conserved F or W. The order of the fields is clone size, D gene, V gene, J gene, CDR3 protein, CDR3 DNA. The D gene is left open where the match is weak. Some rows mark clone size as missing; the rest say once, few, many or name a class of expanded clone.

.,.,TRBV5-1,TRBJ2-1,CASSPDWDFSHNEQFF,TGCGCCAGCAGCCCCGACTGGGACTTTAGCCACAATGAGCAGTTCTTC
.,TRBD2,TRBV5-1,TRBJ2-7,CASSDSYGTSRYEQYF,TGCGCCAGCAGCGACAGCTATGGGACTAGCCGGTACGAGCAGTACTTC
few,.,TRBV4-1,TRBJ1-2,CASSQDQGPRSYTF,TGCGCCAGCAGCCAAGATCAGGGGCCACGAAGCTACACCTTC
.,TRBD2,TRBV5-1,TRBJ2-1,CASSLLTSGGAGEQFF,TGCGCCAGCAGCTTACTGACTAGCGGGGGGGCAGGGGAGCAGTTCTTC
.,.,TRBV9,TRBJ1-2,CASSVDPGSDYGYTF,TGTGCCAGCAGCGTAGACCCGGGTTCGGACTATGGCTACACCTTC
.,TRBD2,TRBV5-1,TRBJ2-7,CASSSGGTYEQYF,TGCGCCAGCAGCTCGGGGGGTACCTACGAGCAGTACTTC
.,TRBD2,TRBV4-1,TRBJ2-1,CASSLAGLAGYNEQFF,TGCGCCAGCAGCCTCGCGGGACTAGCGGGTTACAATGAGCAGTTCTTC
.,.,TRBV5-1,TRBJ1-5,CASSLEGVDQPQHF,TGCGCCAGCAGCTTGGAGGGGGTGGATCAGCCCCAGCATTTT
once,.,TRBV11-2,TRBJ1-4,CASSSLDSATNEKLFF,TGTGCCAGCAGCTCTCTAGACAGTGCAACTAATGAAAAACTGTTTTTT
.,TRBD2,TRBV27,TRBJ2-1,CASSPQREGRREQFF,TGTGCCAGCAGTCCCCAGCGGGAGGGCCGTAGGGAGCAGTTCTTC
.,.,TRBV6-5,TRBJ2-7,CASSYPGSYEQYF,TGTGCCAGCAGTTACCCGGGATCCTACGAGCAGTACTTC
.,TRBD1,TRBV7-9,TRBJ2-7,CASSPRQGASYEQYF,TGTGCCAGCAGCCCTCGACAGGGGGCGTCCTACGAGCAGTACTTC
.,TRBD1,TRBV30,TRBJ2-3,CAWRPGTGATDTQYF,TGTGCCTGGAGACCCGGGACAGGAGCCACAGATACGCAGTATTTT
.,.,TRBV5-8,TRBJ1-4,CASNPPGGGNEKLFF,TGTGCCAGCAACCCACCGGGAGGGGGGAATGAAAAACTGTTTTTT
.,TRBD2,TRBV4-1,TRBJ2-7,CASSQDSGGGSPYEQYF,TGCGCCAGCAGCCAAGATTCCGGCGGGGGATCCCCCTACGAGCAGTACTTC
.,.,TRBV6-1,TRBJ1-6,CASSDGIYNSPLHF,TGTGCCAGCAGTGACGGGATCTATAATTCACCCCTCCACTTT
.,.,TRBV15,TRBJ2-7,CATNYSYEQYF,TGTGCCACCAATTACTCCTACGAGCAGTACTTC
.,.,TRBV5-1,TRBJ2-7,CASSLTRGATFYEQYF,TGCGCCAGCAGCTTGACGCGCGGGGCTACATTCTACGAGCAGTACTTC